This entry is about one T cell receptor beta chain. Its antigen is as yet unknown. This entry is derived from a study of T-cell reconstitution after alpha-beta-depleted transplantation in children. Broader study findings: Several hundred expanded graft clones reportedly supplied alpha-beta T cells about two months after transplant. A year post-transplant, T-cell counts and diversity derived mostly from newly produced T cells. Recipient T cells and thymic progenitors that survived gave rise to the high TCRbeta diversity observed at day 60 in some patients.

This CDR3 has 12 amino acids. The J segment lost 4 bases and the V segment lost 7 bases, leaving 3 bases of the junction unmatched. Per the germline V gene, CDR1 is MDHEN and CDR2 is SYDVKM. Preparation of the TCRbeta library was carried out with unique molecular identifiers. TCRdb re-derived calls from the PCR reads in MiXCR, one entry per CDR3 protein. This sample has about 60,000 distinct CDR3 sequences, with 44% found just once. The sample consisted of PBMCs, mostly from graft donor cells, taken 360 days after TCRalphabeta/CD19-depleted stem cell transplant. The clonotype comes from a male patient aged 5 to 17 who had a stem cell transplant for acute lymphoblastic leukemia, so the T cells may come from the graft donor. The chain employs TRBV28 and TRBJ2-7, with 8 bases identical to TRBD1. The CDR3 coding sequence is TGTGCCAGCACCGGGACAGGATACGAGCAGTACTTC. This codes for CASTGTGYEQYF. Full variable domain (rest looked up from reference TRBV28 and TRBJ2-7): DVKVTQSSRYLVKRTGEKVFLECVQDMDHENMFWYRQDPGLGLRLIYFSYDVKMKEKGDIPEGYSVSREKKERFSLILESASTNQTSMYLCASTGTGYEQYFGPGTRLTVT.